The 12 T cell receptor beta chains in this list originate from one sample, sequenced in a study of T cell repertoires in cytomegalovirus infection (dated by TCRdb to about 2019). These reads were obtained on an Illumina HiSeq 1500. The public reads were run again by TCRdb, first through fastp at Q25 and then through MiXCR, and only productive beta chains were kept. Identical CDR3 proteins give one entry, which carries the most common genes and DNA. This sample has 450,000 to 650,000 distinct CDR3 sequences in its table, and 26% of those were observed once. Roughly 13% of the sample rests with the top ten. The specimen sequenced was PBMCs. The receptors come from a human donor in good health (CMV status not recorded). Some clones in this sample may be carry-over from other donors' samples.

The chain carries TRBV10-3 and TRBJ2-1, with 8 bases that match TRBD2. V trimming: 9 bases; J trimming: 6 bases; junction bases outside the gene matches: 13. Germline loops: CDR1 ENHRY, CDR2 SYGVKD. The CDR3 totals 15 residues. CDR3 DNA sequence: TGTGCCATACTCGAGGAAAGCGGGAGAGGCAATGAGCAGTTCTTC. Its translation is CAILEESGRGNEQFF.

This clonotype was recorded once. The chain has TRBV5-6 and TRBJ2-7; D is possibly TRBD1 (5 bases). The CDR3 has 13 amino acids. Germline lookup yields CDR1 SGHDT and CDR2 YYEEEE. The ends were cut back, 3 bases at V and 4 bases at J, with 11 bases in the middle. In DNA form, the CDR3 reads TGTGCCAGCAGCTCAAAGACAGCTTACGAGCAGTACGTC. As protein: CASSSKTAYEQYV.

For this clonotype: Germline and junction disagree at one end, which may indicate a read error. As DNA, the CDR3 is TGTGCTAGCAGCTCGAAGAGTCTAGCGGGGACCGGGGAGCTGTTTTTT. As protein: CASSSKSLAGTGELFF. The V gene is TRBV7-7, the J gene TRBJ2-2; 9 bases are a match to TRBD2. CDR3 size: 16 residues. Germline V gene sequence: CDR1 SSHAT, CDR2 FNYEAQ (reference sequence). The entire variable domain, with the rest obtained from reference TRBV7-7 and TRBJ2-2, is as follows: GAGVSQSPRYKVTKRGQDVTLRCDPISSHATLYWYQQALGQGPEFLTYFNYEAQPDKSGLPSDRFSAERPEGSISTLTIQRTEQRDSAMYRCASSSKSLAGTGELFFGEGSRLTVL.

The chain recombines TRBV7-8 with TRBJ1-1, with TRBD1 matching 8 bases. Germline V CDR1 and CDR2: SGHVS, FQNEAQ. With V trimmed by 5 bases and J by 11 bases, 13 bases remained unmatched. The CDR3 runs 14 residues. As DNA, the CDR3 is TGTGCCAGCAGCCGGGAAGGACAGGGTATAATGGCTTTCTTT. It codes for CASSREGQGIMAFF.

In DNA form, the CDR3 reads TGTGCCACCAGTCAAGGGTTGTCGAACACCATATATTTT. As protein: CATSQGLSNTIYF. This rearrangement joins TRBV24-1 to TRBJ1-3, with unresolved D. Germline CDR1 KGHDR, CDR2 SFDVKD. This CDR3 region has 13 residues. Trimming removed 6 bases at V and 7 bases at J, with 12 bases between.

At least ten counts were recorded for this clonotype. The CDR3 sequence is CASGERFRFPGNTIYF. The CDR3 DNA sequence: TGTGCCAGCGGAGAGAGATTTAGGTTCCCTGGAAACACCATATATTTT. The chain uses TRBV7-2 and TRBJ1-3, with D uncertain. Germline assignment: CDR1 SGHTA and CDR2 FQGNSA. The CDR3 loop spans 16 amino acids. V was shortened by 8 bases and J by 2 bases, with 19 bases between the two germline ends.

The table lists this clonotype with many counts. The genes are TRBV7-8 and TRBJ1-6, with D unclear. Germline CDR1 reads SGHVS; CDR2 reads FQNEAQ. This CDR3 has 19 residues. Trimming took 2 bases from V and 0 from J, leaving 17 bases between them. The CDR3 DNA follows: TGTGCCAGCAGCTTACCCGCCTTCGGCCGTAGCTCCTATAATTCACCCCTCCACTTT. Encoded protein: CASSLPAFGRSSYNSPLHF.

This clonotype is a singleton in its sample. CDR3 DNA: TGTGCCAGCAGCCTGACTAGCGGGAGCCCAGAAGAGACCCAGTACTTC. This encodes CASSLTSGSPEETQYF. J is TRBJ2-5 and V is TRBV28, with 12 bases matching TRBD2. Germline CDR1 MDHEN, CDR2 SYDVKM. V lost 6 bases to trimming and J lost 3 bases; unmatched junction nucleotides: 8. The CDR3 has 16 amino acids.

This clonotype was recorded at least ten times. The chain employs TRBV10-3 and TRBJ2-3; D perhaps matches TRBD1 (7 bases). CDR3 length: 13 amino acids. CDR1 ENHRY and CDR2 SYGVKD come from the germline V gene. DNA for the CDR3: TGTGCTAGGCGGGACAGCAGCACAGATACGCAGTATTTT. It codes for CARRDSSTDTQYF.

This clonotype has more than one count but fewer than ten. This chain connects TRBV27 to TRBJ2-7; 10 bases match TRBD1. The germline CDR1 and CDR2 sequences are MNHEY and SMNVEV (reference sequence). The junction had 5 bases not matched to a gene; V was cut back by 3 bases and J by 3 bases. The length of the CDR3 is 15 residues. The CDR3 DNA sequence: TGTGCCAGCAGTTTGACAGGGGGCCCCTACTACGAGCAGTACTTC. Protein: CASSLTGGPYYEQYF.

This clonotype was recorded only once. The V gene is TRBV5-1, the J gene TRBJ1-1; 7 bases agree with TRBD1. V trimming: 2 bases; J trimming: 0 bases; junction bases outside the gene matches: 7. CDR1 and CDR2 from the germline V gene are SGHRS and YFSETQ. CDR3 length: 16 residues. The CDR3 DNA sequence: TGCGCCAGCAGCTTCCTGGGACAGTCAATGAACACTGAAGCTTTCTTT. Translation: CASSFLGQSMNTEAFF.

The chain combines TRBV11-3 with TRBJ2-1; 12 positions match TRBD2. V lost 5 bases, J lost 6 bases, and 5 bases stayed unmatched. Germline values: CDR1 SGHNT, CDR2 YENEEA. The CDR3 consists of 15 residues. The CDR3 coding sequence is TGTGCCAGCAGCCTATGGACTAGCGGGATCAATGAGCAGTTCTTC. Amino acid sequence: CASSLWTSGINEQFF. The full variable domain, completed using reference TRBV11-3 and TRBJ2-1, is EAGVVQSPRYKIIEKKQPVAFWCNPISGHNTLYWYLQNLGQGPELLIRYENEEAVDDSQLPKDRFSAERLKGVDSTLKIQPAELGDSAVYLCASSLWTSGINEQFFGPGTRLTVL.